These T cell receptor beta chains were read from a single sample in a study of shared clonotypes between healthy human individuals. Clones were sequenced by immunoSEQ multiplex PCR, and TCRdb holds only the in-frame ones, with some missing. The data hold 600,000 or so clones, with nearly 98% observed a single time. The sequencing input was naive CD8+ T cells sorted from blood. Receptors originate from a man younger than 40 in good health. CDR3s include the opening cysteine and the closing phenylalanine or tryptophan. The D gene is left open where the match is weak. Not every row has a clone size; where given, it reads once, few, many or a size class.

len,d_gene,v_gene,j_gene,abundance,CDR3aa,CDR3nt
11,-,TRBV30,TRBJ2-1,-,CAWGIVDEQFF,TGTGCCTGGGGGATTGTTGATGAGCAGTTCTTC
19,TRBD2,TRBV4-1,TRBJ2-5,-,CASSQVGSGRAEYQETQYF,TGCGCCAGCAGCCAAGTAGGCAGCGGGAGGGCGGAGTACCAAGAGACCCAGTACTTC
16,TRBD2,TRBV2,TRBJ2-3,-,CASSEWTASGMATQYF,TGTGCCAGCAGTGAATGGACGGCTAGCGGAATGGCTACGCAGTATTTT
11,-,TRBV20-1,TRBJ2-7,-,CSAPTSFEQYF,TGCAGTGCCCCAACTAGCTTCGAGCAGTACTTC
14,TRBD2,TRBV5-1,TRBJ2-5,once,CASSLTSFQETQYF,TGCGCCAGCAGCCTGACTAGCTTCCAAGAGACCCAGTACTTC
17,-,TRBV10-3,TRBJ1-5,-,CAISDPLSRQYNQPQHF,TGTGCCATCAGTGACCCCCTCTCGCGACAGTACAATCAGCCCCAGCATTTT
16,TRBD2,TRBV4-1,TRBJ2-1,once,CASSQISGSSYNEQFF,TGCGCCAGCAGCCAAATTAGCGGGAGCTCCTACAATGAGCAGTTCTTC
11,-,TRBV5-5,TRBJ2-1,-,CASSLNDEQFF,TGTGCCAGCAGCTTGAACGATGAGCAGTTCTTC
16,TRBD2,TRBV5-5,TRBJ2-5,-,CASSYSGLAGGETQYF,TGTGCCAGCAGTTATTCCGGACTAGCGGGCGGGGAGACCCAGTACTTC
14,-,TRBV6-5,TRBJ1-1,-,CASSRQDQYTEAFF,TGTGCCAGCAGCAGACAGGATCAATACACTGAAGCTTTCTTT
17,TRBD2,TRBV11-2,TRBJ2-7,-,CASSLRGLAGANYEQYF,TGTGCCAGCAGCTTACGGGGATTAGCGGGAGCCAACTACGAGCAGTACTTC
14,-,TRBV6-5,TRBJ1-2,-,CASSYGSFNYGYTF,TGTGCCAGCAGTTACGGCAGTTTTAACTATGGCTACACCTTC
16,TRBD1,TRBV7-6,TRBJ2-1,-,CASSPGTAFSYNEQFF,TGTGCCAGCAGCCCAGGGACAGCCTTCTCCTACAATGAGCAGTTCTTC
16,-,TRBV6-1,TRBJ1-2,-,CASSEFPAGSNYGYTF,TGTGCCAGCAGTGAATTCCCGGCAGGAAGTAACTATGGCTACACCTTC
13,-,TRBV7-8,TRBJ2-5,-,CASSLGPQGTQYF,TGTGCCAGCAGCTTAGGGCCCCAAGGGACCCAGTACTTC
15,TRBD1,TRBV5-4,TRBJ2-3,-,CASSRGQGVADTQYF,TGTGCCAGCAGCAGGGGACAGGGGGTCGCAGATACGCAGTATTTT
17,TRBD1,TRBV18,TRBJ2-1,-,CASSPGFWDRHFAPQFF,TGTGCCAGCTCCCCGGGATTTTGGGACAGACATTTCGCCCCGCAGTTCTTC
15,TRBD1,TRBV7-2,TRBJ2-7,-,CASSRTGGFSYEQYF,TGTGCCAGCAGCCGGACAGGGGGCTTCTCCTACGAGCAGTACTTC
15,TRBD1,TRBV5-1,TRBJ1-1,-,CASSLAQGARTEAFF,TGCGCCAGCAGCTTGGCTCAGGGGGCGCGCACTGAAGCTTTCTTT
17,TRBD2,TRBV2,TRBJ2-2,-,CASSGDGAGRNTGELFF,TGTGCCAGCAGTGGGGACGGAGCGGGAAGGAACACCGGGGAGCTGTTTTTT
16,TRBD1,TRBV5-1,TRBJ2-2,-,CASSLWDRGRTGELFF,TGCGCCAGCAGCTTGTGGGACAGGGGACGTACCGGGGAGCTGTTTTTT
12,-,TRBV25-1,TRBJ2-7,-,CASSVTVGEQYF,TGTGCCAGCAGTGTCACGGTCGGCGAGCAGTACTTC
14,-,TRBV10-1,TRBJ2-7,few,CASSFDMGTYEQYF,TGCGCCAGCAGTTTCGACATGGGTACCTACGAGCAGTACTTC
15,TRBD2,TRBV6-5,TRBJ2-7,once,CASIHLAGGSYEQYF,TGTGCCAGCATCCACCTAGCGGGAGGCTCCTACGAGCAGTACTTC
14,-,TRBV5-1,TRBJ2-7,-,CASSPKQGMYEQYF,TGCGCCAGCAGCCCAAAACAGGGTATGTACGAGCAGTACTTC
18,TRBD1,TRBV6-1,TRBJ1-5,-,CASSEKSDRASVGQPQHF,TGTGCCAGCAGTGAAAAGTCCGACAGGGCAAGTGTTGGTCAGCCCCAGCATTTT
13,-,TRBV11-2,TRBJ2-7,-,CASSLANRAEQYF,TGTGCCAGCAGCTTAGCTAACAGGGCCGAGCAGTACTTC
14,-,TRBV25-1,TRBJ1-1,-,CASSEYGVNTEAFF,TGTGCCAGCAGTGAATACGGGGTGAACACTGAAGCTTTCTTT
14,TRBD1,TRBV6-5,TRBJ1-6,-,CASSRDRNNSPLHF,TGTGCCAGCAGCCGGGACAGAAACAATTCACCCCTCCACTTT
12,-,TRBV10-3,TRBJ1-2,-,CATYLGNYGYTF,TGTGCCACCTACCTTGGGAACTATGGCTACACCTTC
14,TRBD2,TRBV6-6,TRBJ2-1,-,CASTLAGGYNEQFF,TGTGCCAGCACCCTAGCGGGAGGGTACAATGAGCAGTTCTTC
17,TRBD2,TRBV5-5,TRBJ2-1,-,CASSSRLAGLSYNEQFF,TGTGCCAGCAGCTCAAGACTAGCGGGACTCTCCTACAATGAGCAGTTCTTC
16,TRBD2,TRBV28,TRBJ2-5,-,CASSSTPGLGEETQYF,TGTGCCAGCAGTTCAACCCCGGGACTAGGTGAAGAGACCCAGTACTTC
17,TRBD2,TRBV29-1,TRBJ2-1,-,CSVDGLAGQRPYNEQFF,TGCAGCGTTGACGGACTAGCGGGTCAACGGCCCTACAATGAGCAGTTCTTC
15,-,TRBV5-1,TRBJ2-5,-,CASSPRASPPETQYF,TGCGCCAGCAGCCCGCGGGCCTCCCCCCCAGAGACCCAGTACTTC
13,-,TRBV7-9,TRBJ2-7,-,CASSLETSYEQYF,TGTGCCAGCAGCTTGGAAACTAGCTACGAGCAGTACTTC
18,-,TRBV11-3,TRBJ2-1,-,CASSPRASASGDDNEQFF,TGTGCCAGCAGCCCCCGAGCGAGCGCCTCGGGAGACGACAATGAGCAGTTCTTC
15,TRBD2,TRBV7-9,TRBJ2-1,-,CASSDRLAGVNEQFF,TGTGCCAGCAGCGACAGACTAGCGGGAGTCAATGAGCAGTTCTTC
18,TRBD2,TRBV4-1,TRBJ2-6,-,CASSQRLAGHPGANVLTF,TGCGCCAGCAGCCAAAGACTAGCGGGACATCCGGGGGCCAACGTCCTGACTTTC
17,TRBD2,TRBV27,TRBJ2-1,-,CASTTRASGREDNEQFF,TGTGCCAGCACCACTCGGGCTAGCGGGAGAGAGGACAATGAGCAGTTCTTC
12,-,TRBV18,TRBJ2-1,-,CASSPGGNEQFF,TGTGCCAGCTCACCCGGGGGCAATGAGCAGTTCTTC
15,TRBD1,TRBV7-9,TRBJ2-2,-,CASSPRGGNTGELFF,TGTGCCAGCAGCCCGAGAGGGGGCAACACCGGGGAGCTGTTTTTT